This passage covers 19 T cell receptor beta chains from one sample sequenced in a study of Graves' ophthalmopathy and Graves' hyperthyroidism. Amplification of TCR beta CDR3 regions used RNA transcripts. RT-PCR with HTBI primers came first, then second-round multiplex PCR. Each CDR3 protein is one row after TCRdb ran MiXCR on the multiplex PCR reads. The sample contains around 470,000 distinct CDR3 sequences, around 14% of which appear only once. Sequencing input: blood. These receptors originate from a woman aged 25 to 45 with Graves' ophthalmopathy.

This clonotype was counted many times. The CDR3 protein is CASSGTSGRTDTQYF. CDR3 DNA sequence: TGTGCCAGTAGTGGGACTAGCGGTCGCACAGATACGCAGTATTTT. The rearrangement links TRBV19 to TRBJ2-3, with 11 bases aligning to TRBD2. The V segment lost 5 bases and the J segment 1 base; nucleotides outside the gene matches: 2. In germline, CDR1 is LNHDA, CDR2 SQIVND (reference sequence). This CDR3 has 15 amino acids.

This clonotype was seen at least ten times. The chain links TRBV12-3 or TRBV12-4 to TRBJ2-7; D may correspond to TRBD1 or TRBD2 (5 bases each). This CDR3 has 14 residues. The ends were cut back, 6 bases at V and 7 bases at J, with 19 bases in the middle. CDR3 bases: TGTGCCAGCAGCCGGCCCAGGGAGTCAGGAGAGCAGTACTTC. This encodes CASSRPRESGEQYF.

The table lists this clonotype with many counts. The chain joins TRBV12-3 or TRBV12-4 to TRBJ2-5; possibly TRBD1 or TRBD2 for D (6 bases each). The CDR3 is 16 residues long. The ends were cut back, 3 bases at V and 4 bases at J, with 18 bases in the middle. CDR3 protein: CASSFGIPGGGETQYF. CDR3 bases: TGTGCCAGCAGTTTTGGTATCCCAGGAGGGGGAGAGACCCAGTACTTC.

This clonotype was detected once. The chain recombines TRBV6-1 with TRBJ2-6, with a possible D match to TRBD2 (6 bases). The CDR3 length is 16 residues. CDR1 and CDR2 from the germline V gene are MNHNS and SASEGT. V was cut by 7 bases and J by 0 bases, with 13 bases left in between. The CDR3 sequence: CASNPPGVSGANVLTF. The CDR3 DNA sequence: TGTGCCAGCAATCCTCCGGGAGTCTCTGGGGCCAACGTCCTGACTTTC.

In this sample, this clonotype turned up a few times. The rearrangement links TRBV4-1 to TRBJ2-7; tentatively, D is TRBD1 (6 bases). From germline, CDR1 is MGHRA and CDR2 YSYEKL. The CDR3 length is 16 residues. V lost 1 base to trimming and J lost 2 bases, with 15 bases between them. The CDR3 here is CASSQGQAKGTYEQYF. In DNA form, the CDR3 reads TGCGCCAGCAGCCAAGGACAGGCAAAAGGGACCTACGAGCAGTACTTC.

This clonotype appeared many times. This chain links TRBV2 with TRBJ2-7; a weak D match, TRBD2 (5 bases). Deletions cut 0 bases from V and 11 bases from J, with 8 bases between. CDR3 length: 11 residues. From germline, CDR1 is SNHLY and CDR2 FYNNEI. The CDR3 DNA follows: TGTGCCAGCAGTGAAGCGCGGGCTGAGTACTTC. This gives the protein CASSEARAEYF.

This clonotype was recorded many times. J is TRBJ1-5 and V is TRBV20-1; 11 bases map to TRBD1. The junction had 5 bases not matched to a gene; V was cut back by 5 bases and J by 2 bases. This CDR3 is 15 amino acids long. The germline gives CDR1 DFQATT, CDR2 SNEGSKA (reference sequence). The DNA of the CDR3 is TGCAGTGCTCGGGACAGGGGGATGGGCAATCAGCCCCAGCATTTT. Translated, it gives CSARDRGMGNQPQHF.

CDR3 region: CASTNGGPARAEAFF. The CDR3 DNA is TGTGCCAGTACCAATGGGGGACCCGCGAGGGCTGAAGCTTTCTTT. The J gene is TRBJ1-1, the V gene TRBV19, with a possible D match to TRBD1 (5 bases). Germline values: CDR1 LNHDA, CDR2 SQIVND (reference sequence). The CDR3 covers 15 residues. Trimming left V 7 bases short and J 6 bases short, with 21 bases between. The full variable domain, in which reference TRBV19 and TRBJ1-1 provide the parts outside the CDR3, is DGGITQSPKYLFRKEGQNVTLSCEQNLNHDAMYWYRQDPGQGLRLIYYSQIVNDFQKGDIAEGYSVSREKKESFPLTVTSAQKNPTAFYLCASTNGGPARAEAFFGQGTRLTVV.

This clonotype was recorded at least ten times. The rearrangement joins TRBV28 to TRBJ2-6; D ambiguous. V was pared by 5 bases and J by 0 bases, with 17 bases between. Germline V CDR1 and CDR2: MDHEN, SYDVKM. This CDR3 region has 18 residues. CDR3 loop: CASSLDLGPGSGANVLTF. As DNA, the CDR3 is TGTGCCAGCAGTCTCGACTTAGGGCCGGGCTCTGGGGCCAACGTCCTGACTTTC.

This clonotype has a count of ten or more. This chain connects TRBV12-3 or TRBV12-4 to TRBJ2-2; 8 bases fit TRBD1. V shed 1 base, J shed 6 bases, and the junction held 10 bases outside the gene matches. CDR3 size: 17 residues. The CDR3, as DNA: TGTGCCAGCAGTTTAGGGACAGGGTTATTTGATTCCGGGGAGCTGTTTTTT. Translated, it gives CASSLGTGLFDSGELFF.

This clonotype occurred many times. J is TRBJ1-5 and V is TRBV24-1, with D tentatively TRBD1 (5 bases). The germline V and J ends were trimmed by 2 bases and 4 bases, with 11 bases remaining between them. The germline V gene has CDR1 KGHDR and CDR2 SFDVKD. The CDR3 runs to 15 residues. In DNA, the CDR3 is TGTGCCACCAGTGATTCCAGGGTACGGAATCAGCCCCAGCATTTT. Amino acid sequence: CATSDSRVRNQPQHF.

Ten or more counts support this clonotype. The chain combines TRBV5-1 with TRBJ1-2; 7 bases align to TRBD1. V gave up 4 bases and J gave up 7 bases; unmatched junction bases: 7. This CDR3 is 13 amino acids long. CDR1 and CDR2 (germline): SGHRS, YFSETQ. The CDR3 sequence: CASSQENRGGYTF. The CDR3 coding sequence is TGCGCCAGCAGCCAGGAAAACAGGGGTGGCTACACCTTC. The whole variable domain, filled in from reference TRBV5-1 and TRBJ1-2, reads KAGVTQTPRYLIKTRGQQVTLSCSPISGHRSVSWYQQTPGQGLQFLFEYFSETQRNKGNFPGRFSGRQFSNSRSEMNVSTLELGDSALYLCASSQENRGGYTFGSGTRLTVV.

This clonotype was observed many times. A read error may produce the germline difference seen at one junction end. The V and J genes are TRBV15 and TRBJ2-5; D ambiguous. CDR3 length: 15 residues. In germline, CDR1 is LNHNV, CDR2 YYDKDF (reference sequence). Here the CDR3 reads CATSRDPGPQETKYF. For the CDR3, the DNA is TGTGCCACCAGCAGAGATCCGGGTCCCCAAGAGACCAAGTACTTC.

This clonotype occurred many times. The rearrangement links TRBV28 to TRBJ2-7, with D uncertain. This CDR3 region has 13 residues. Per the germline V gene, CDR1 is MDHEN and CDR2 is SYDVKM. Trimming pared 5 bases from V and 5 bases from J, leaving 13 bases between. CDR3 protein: CASSLPGVDEQYF. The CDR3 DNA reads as TGTGCCAGCAGTCTACCCGGAGTGGACGAGCAGTACTTC. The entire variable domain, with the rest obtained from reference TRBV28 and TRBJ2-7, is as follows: DVKVTQSSRYLVKRTGEKVFLECVQDMDHENMFWYRQDPGLGLRLIYFSYDVKMKEKGDIPEGYSVSREKKERFSLILESASTNQTSMYLCASSLPGVDEQYFGPGTRLTVT.

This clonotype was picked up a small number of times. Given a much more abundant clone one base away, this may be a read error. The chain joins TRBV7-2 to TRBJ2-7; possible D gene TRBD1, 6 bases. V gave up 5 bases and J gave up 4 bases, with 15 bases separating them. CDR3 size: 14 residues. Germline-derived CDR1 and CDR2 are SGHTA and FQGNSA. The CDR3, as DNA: TGTGCCAGCAGCGCCCGGGACACCTCATACGAGCAGTACTTC. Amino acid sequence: CASSARDTSYEQYF. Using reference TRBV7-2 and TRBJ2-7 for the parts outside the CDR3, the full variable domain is GAGVSQSPSNKVTEKGKDVELRCDPISGHTALYWYRQSLGQGLEFLIYFQGNSAPDKSGLPSDRFSAERTGGSVSTLTIQRTQQEDSAVYLCASSARDTSYEQYFGPGTRLTVT.

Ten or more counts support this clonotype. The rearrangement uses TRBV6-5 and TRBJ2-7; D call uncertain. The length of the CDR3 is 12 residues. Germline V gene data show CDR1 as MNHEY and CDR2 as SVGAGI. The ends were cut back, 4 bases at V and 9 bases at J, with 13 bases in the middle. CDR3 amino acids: CASSSTQARQYF. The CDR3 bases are TGTGCCAGCAGTTCGACGCAGGCTCGGCAGTACTTC.

The CDR3 spells CASSGQRGKTQYF. The CDR3 DNA is TGTGCCAGCAGTGGCCAGAGGGGCAAGACCCAGTACTTC. V is TRBV6-1 and J is TRBJ2-5; either TRBD1 or TRBD2 may fit D (5 bases each). Germline lookup yields CDR1 MNHNS and CDR2 SASEGT. Trimming cost V 4 bases and J 6 bases, with 12 bases left between them. This CDR3 spans 13 amino acids.

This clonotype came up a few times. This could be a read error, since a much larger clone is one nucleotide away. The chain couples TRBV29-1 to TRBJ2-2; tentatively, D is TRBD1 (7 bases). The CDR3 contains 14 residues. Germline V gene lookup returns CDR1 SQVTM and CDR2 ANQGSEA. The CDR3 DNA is TGCAGCGTGAGGACAGGAGGGCGCACCGGGGAGCTGTGTTTT. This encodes CSVRTGGRTGELCF.

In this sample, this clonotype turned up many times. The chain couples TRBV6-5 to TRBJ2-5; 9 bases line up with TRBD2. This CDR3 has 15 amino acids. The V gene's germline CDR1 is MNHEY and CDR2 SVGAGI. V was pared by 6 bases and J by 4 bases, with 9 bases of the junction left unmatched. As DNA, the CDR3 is TGTGCCAGCAGGGCATTAGCGGGGGCCGCAGAGACCCAGTACTTC. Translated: CASRALAGAAETQYF.